The T cell receptor beta chain described here comes from a study of blood T cells in healthy people across ages. Alongside a J-beta primer mix, a sample-barcoded 5' primer served in a second PCR lasting about 6 to 12 cycles. Each cDNA molecule carried a tag from a template-switch adaptor that contained 12 random nucleotides. TCRdb reanalysed the 5' RACE reads using MiXCR and keeps one entry per CDR3 protein. The sample holds about 1.5 million distinct CDR3 sequences, roughly two fifths seen once. The CDR3 totals 12 residues. Germline V CDR1 and CDR2: DFQATT, SNEGSKA (reference sequence). The junction had 4 bases not matched to a gene; V was cut back by 6 bases and J by 6 bases.

This TCR came from a woman between 18 and 29 years old in good health. V is TRBV20-1 and J is TRBJ2-1, with 8 bases aligning to TRBD1. The sample comprised blood. CDR3 DNA: TGCAGTGCAACCGACAGGGGCAATGAGCAGTTCTTC. This encodes CSATDRGNEQFF.